These T cell receptor beta chains were read from a single sample in a study of T cells in Graves' hyperthyroidism and ophthalmopathy. MiXCR, run by TCRdb on the multiplex PCR reads, gives a single entry per CDR3 protein. The sample carries 500,000 to 650,000 distinct CDR3 sequences, approximately 15% recorded once. The material sequenced was blood. The receptors shown here come from a woman aged 45-65 years with Graves' ophthalmopathy. CDR3s include the opening cysteine and the closing phenylalanine or tryptophan. The D gene is left open where the match is weak. Only some rows state a clone size, as once, few, many or a class for expanded clones.

clone_size,d_call,v_call,j_call,cdr3_nt,cdr3_aa
.,.,TRBV4-1,TRBJ1-2,TGCGCCAGCAGCCAACTGTCCAGGGACTATGGCTACACCTTC,CASSQLSRDYGYTF
many,TRBD1,TRBV7-6,TRBJ2-7,TGTGCCAGCAGCAACGGACAGGGGTTTGACTACGAGCAGTACTTC,CASSNGQGFDYEQYF
many,TRBD1,TRBV7-6,TRBJ2-1,TGTGCCAGCAGCTTAGTGGGGACAGGACTCAATGAGCAGTTCTTC,CASSLVGTGLNEQFF
few,.,TRBV5-6,TRBJ1-6,TGTGCCAGCAGCCCTAACAGGGATAATTCACCCCTCCACTTT,CASSPNRDNSPLHF
few,.,TRBV19,TRBJ1-3,TGTGCCAGTAGTATGCCGAACTCTGGAAACACCATATATTTT,CASSMPNSGNTIYF
many,.,TRBV6-1,TRBJ2-1,TGTGCCAGCAGTGAAAGACCCCCCATCTACAATGAGCAGTTCTTC,CASSERPPIYNEQFF
few,.,TRBV6-1,TRBJ1-5,TGTGCCAGCAGCACAAACGAAAATCAGCCCCAGCATTTT,CASSTNENQPQHF
many,TRBD2,TRBV27,TRBJ2-1,TGTGCCAGCAGCCCGACCAGCGGGAGCCCCTACAATGAGCAGTTCTTC,CASSPTSGSPYNEQFF
many,.,TRBV18,TRBJ2-1,TGTGCCAGCTCACCTTACTCACACTCCTACAATGAGCAGTTCTTC,CASSPYSHSYNEQFF
many,TRBD2,TRBV5-8,TRBJ2-1,TGTGCCAGCAGCCAGGGAGGCCTAGCGGGACCAAGCAATGAGCAGTTCTTC,CASSQGGLAGPSNEQFF
few,TRBD1,TRBV19,TRBJ1-6,TGTGCCAGTAGTGACAGGGGATCGAAGAATTCACCCCTCCACTTT,CASSDRGSKNSPLHF
many,TRBD1,TRBV18,TRBJ1-1,TGTGCCAGCTCACCACCGGGACAGGGAGGCACTGAAGCTTTCTTT,CASSPPGQGGTEAFF
few,.,TRBV19,TRBJ2-3,TGTGCCAGTACCCCCTTAGGGGAGAGCACAGATACGCAGTATTTT,CASTPLGESTDTQYF
few,TRBD2,TRBV29-1,TRBJ2-1,TGCAGCGCCAAACGGGGACTAGCGGGAGTTTCCTACAATGAGCAGTTCTTC,CSAKRGLAGVSYNEQFF
.,.,TRBV4-3,TRBJ1-4,TGCGCCAGCAGCCAAGATGGTGGGGGGGCAGGAGAAAAACTGTTTTTT,CASSQDGGGAGEKLFF
few,TRBD2,TRBV15,TRBJ2-7,TGTGCCACCAGCAGAGAGCCTAGCGGGTCTTACGAGCAGTACTTC,CATSREPSGSYEQYF
many,.,TRBV11-2,TRBJ1-1,TGTGCCAGCAACAAAATCCGGGGGGGATCGAATGAAGCTTTCTTT,CASNKIRGGSNEAFF
many,.,TRBV7-2,TRBJ1-2,TGTGCCAGCAGCTTTTCAGACTATGGCTACACCTTC,CASSFSDYGYTF
many,TRBD1,TRBV20-1,TRBJ1-2,TGCAGTGCTAGGGGGACAGGGAGGAATGGCTACACCTTC,CSARGTGRNGYTF
many,TRBD1,TRBV10-3,TRBJ1-1,TGTGCCATCAGGGTGGGACAGGGGGCGGCCGAAGCTTTCTTT,CAIRVGQGAAEAFF